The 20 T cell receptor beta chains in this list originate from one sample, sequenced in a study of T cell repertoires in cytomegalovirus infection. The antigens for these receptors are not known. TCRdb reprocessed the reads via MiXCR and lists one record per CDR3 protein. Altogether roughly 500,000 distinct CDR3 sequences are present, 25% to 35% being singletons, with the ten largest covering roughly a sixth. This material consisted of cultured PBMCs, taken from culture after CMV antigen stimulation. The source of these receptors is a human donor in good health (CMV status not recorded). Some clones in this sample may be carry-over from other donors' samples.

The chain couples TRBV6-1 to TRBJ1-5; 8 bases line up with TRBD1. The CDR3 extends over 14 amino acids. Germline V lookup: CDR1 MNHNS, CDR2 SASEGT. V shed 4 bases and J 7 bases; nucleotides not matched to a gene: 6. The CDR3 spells CASSGTGLRQPQHF. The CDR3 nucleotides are TGTGCCAGCAGTGGGACAGGGTTACGGCAGCCCCAGCATTTT.

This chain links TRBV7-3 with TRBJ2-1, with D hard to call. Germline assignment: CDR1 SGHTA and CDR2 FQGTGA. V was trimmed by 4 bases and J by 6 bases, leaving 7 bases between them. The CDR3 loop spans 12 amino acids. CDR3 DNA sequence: TGTGCCAGCAGCTCGAGCGTCAATGAGCAGTTCTTC. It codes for CASSSSVNEQFF. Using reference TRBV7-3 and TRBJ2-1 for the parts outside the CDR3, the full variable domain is GAGVSQTPSNKVTEKGKYVELRCDPISGHTALYWYRQSLGQGPEFLIYFQGTGAADDSGLPNDRFFAVRPEGSVSTLKIQRTERGDSAVYLCASSSSVNEQFFGPGTRLTVL.

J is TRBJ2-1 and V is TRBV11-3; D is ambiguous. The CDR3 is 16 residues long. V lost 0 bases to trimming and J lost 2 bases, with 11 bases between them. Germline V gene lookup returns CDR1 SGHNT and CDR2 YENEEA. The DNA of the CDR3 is TGTGCCAGCAGCTTAGATCGAGGTGGAACCTACAATGAGCAGTTCTTC. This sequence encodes CASSLDRGGTYNEQFF. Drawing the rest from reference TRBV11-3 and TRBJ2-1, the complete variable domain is EAGVVQSPRYKIIEKKQPVAFWCNPISGHNTLYWYLQNLGQGPELLIRYENEEAVDDSQLPKDRFSAERLKGVDSTLKIQPAELGDSAVYLCASSLDRGGTYNEQFFGPGTRLTVL.

DNA of the CDR3: TGTGCCAGCAGTCAGAGACGAGACAGGGGGACTGGAAACACCATATATTTT. Translation gives CASSQRRDRGTGNTIYF. The genes are TRBV7-9 and TRBJ1-3; 9 bases line up with TRBD1. The length of the CDR3 is 17 residues. V shed 6 bases, J shed 2 bases, and the junction held 11 bases outside the gene matches. Germline V gene sequence: CDR1 SEHNR, CDR2 FQNEAQ (reference sequence).

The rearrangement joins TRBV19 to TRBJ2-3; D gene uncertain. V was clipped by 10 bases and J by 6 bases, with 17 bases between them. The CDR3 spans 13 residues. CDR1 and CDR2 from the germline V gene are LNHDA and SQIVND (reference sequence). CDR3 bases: TGTGCCACCCCCAGGCAATTCAAGGATACGCAGTATTTT. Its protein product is CATPRQFKDTQYF. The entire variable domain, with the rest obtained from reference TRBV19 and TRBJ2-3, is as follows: DGGITQSPKYLFRKEGQNVTLSCEQNLNHDAMYWYRQDPGQGLRLIYYSQIVNDFQKGDIAEGYSVSREKKESFPLTVTSAQKNPTAFYLCATPRQFKDTQYFGPGTRLTVL.

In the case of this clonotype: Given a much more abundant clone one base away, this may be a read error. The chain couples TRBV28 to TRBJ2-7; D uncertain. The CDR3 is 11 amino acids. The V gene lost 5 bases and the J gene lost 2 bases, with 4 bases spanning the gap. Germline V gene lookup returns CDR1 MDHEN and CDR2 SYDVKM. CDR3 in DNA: TGTGCCAGCAGTGCCCCCTACGAGCAGTACTTC. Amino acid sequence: CASSAPYEQYF.

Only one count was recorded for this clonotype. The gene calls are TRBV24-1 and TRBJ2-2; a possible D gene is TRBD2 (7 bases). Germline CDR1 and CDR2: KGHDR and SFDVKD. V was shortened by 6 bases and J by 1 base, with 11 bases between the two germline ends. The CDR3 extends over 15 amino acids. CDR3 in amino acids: CATSIGGLNTGELFF. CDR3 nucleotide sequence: TGTGCCACCAGTATCGGGGGGCTGAACACCGGGGAGCTGTTTTTT.

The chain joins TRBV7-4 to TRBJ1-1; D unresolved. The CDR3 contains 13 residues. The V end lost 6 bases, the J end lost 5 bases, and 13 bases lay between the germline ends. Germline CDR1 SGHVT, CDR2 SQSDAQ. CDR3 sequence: CASRSSRGTEAFF. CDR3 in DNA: TGTGCCAGCAGGTCGTCTAGAGGGACTGAAGCTTTCTTT.

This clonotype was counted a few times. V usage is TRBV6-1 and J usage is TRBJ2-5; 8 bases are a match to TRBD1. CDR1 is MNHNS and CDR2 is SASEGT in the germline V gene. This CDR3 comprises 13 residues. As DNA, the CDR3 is TGTGGAATGTCCAGGGGGCTTTATGAGACCCAGTACTTC. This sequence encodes CGMSRGLYETQYF.

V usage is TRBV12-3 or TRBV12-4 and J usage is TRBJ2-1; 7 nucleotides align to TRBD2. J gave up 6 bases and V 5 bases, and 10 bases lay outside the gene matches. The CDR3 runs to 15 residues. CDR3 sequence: CASSPRLAGVNEQFF. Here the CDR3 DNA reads TGTGCCAGCAGTCCGCGGCTGGCGGGGGTCAATGAGCAGTTCTTC.

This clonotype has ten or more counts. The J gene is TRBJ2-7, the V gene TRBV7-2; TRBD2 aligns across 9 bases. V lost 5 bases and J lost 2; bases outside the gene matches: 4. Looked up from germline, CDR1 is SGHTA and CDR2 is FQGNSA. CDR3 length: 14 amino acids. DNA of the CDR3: TGTGCCAGCAGCCGGGGACTAGCTACCTACGAGCAGTACGTC. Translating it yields CASSRGLATYEQYV.

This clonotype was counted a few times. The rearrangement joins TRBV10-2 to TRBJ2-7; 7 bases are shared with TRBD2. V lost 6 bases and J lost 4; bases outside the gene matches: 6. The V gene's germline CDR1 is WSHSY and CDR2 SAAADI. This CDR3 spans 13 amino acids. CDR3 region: CASSRDYLYEQYV. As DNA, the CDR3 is TGCGCCAGCAGCCGGGACTACCTTTACGAGCAGTACGTC.

As DNA, the CDR3 is TGTGCCAGCAGTCCAGGGGGGCTCGGTGGCACAGATACGCAGTATTTT. Translating it yields CASSPGGLGGTDTQYF. This rearrangement joins TRBV28 to TRBJ2-3; possible D gene TRBD1, 7 bases. The V end was cut by 5 bases, the J end by 1 base, with 16 bases between. The germline V gene has CDR1 MDHEN and CDR2 SYDVKM. The CDR3 covers 16 residues. Supplemented by reference TRBV28 and TRBJ2-3, the full variable domain reads DVKVTQSSRYLVKRTGEKVFLECVQDMDHENMFWYRQDPGLGLRLIYFSYDVKMKEKGDIPEGYSVSREKKERFSLILESASTNQTSMYLCASSPGGLGGTDTQYFGPGTRLTVL.

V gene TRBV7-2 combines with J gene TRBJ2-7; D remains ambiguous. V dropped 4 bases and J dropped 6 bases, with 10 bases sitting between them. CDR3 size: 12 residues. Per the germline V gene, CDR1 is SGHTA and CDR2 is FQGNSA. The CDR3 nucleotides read TGTGCCAGCAGCTCCGTTCCGGGCGAGCAGTACGTC. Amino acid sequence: CASSSVPGEQYV.

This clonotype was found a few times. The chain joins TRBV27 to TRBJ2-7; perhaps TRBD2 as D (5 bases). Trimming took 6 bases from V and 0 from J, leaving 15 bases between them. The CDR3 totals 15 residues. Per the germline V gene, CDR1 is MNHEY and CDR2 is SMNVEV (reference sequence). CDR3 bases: TGTGCCAGCAGCTTCAGCGGAGGAAGCTCCTACGAGCAGTACTTC. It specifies CASSFSGGSSYEQYF.

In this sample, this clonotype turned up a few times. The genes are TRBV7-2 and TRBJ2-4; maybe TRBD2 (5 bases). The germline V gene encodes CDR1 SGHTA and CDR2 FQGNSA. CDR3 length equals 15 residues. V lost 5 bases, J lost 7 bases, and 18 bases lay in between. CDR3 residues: CASSPPGAAGNIQYF. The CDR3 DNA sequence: TGTGCCAGCAGCCCCCCCGGAGCGGCCGGGAACATTCAGTACTTC.

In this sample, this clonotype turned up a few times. The CDR3 sequence: CASSLNSMGLVGETQYF. The CDR3 nucleotides are TGTGCCAGCAGCTTAAATTCTATGGGACTAGTTGGGGAGACCCAGTACTTC. This chain connects TRBV7-2 to TRBJ2-5, with 8 positions matching TRBD2. The CDR3 is 17 residues long. V lost 2 bases, J lost 5 bases, and 13 bases stayed unmatched. Germline CDR1 SGHTA, CDR2 FQGNSA.

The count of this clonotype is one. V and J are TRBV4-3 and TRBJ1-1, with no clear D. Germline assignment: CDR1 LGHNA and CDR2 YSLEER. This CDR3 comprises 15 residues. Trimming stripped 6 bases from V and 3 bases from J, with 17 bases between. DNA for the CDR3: TGCGCCAGCAGTCATCCCAAAGGCGCTTACACTGAAGCTTTCTTT. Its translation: CASSHPKGAYTEAFF.

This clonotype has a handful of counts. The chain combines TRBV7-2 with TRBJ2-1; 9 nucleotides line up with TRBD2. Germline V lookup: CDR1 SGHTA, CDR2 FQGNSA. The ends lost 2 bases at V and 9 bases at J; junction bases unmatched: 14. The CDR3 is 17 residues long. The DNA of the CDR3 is TGTGCCAGCAGCTTAAGGGCTAGCGGGATCCTCGGGGGTGAGCAGTTCTTC. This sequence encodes CASSLRASGILGGEQFF.

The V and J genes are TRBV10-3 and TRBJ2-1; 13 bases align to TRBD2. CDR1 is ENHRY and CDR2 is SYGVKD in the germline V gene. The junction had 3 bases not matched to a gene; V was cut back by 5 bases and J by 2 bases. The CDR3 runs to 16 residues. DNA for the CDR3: TGTGCCATCAGTATCGGACTAGCGGGAGCCTACAATGAGCAGTTCTTC. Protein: CAISIGLAGAYNEQFF.